A selection of T cell receptor beta chains follows, all from one sample in a study of T cells of healthy individuals. TCRdb processed the 5' RACE reads anew with MiXCR; each CDR3 protein has one entry. The table includes 85,000 to 100,000 distinct CDR3 sequences, approximately 16% detected once. These receptors were obtained from a human donor in good health. CDR3s include the opening cysteine and the closing phenylalanine or tryptophan. D genes are given only for firm matches. Some rows mark clone size as missing; the rest say once, few, many or name a class of expanded clone.

size	V	D	J	CDR3	DNA
many	TRBV6-6	-	TRBJ1-4	CASSYWGPTNEKLFF	TGTGCCAGCAGTTACTGGGGGCCAACTAATGAAAAACTGTTTTTT
many	TRBV5-4	TRBD2	TRBJ2-2	CASSLEGLASAGELFF	TGTGCCAGCAGCTTGGAGGGACTAGCGTCCGCCGGGGAGCTGTTTTTT
many	TRBV29-1	-	TRBJ2-1	CSVRQSYSYNEQFF	TGCAGCGTTCGGCAGAGTTATTCCTACAATGAGCAGTTCTTC
few	TRBV6-2/TRBV6-3	-	TRBJ1-2	CASSYSKDYEGYTF	TGTGCCAGCAGTTACTCGAAGGACTATGAGGGCTACACCTTC
-	TRBV5-1	TRBD2	TRBJ2-3	CASSPPGTSGGTDTQYF	TGCGCCAGCAGCCCCCCCGGGACTAGCGGAGGTACAGATACGCAGTATTTT
-	TRBV28	TRBD1	TRBJ2-3	CASSSTGEDTQYF	TGTGCCAGCAGTTCCACAGGGGAAGATACGCAGTATTTT
few	TRBV18	-	TRBJ1-5	CASSPPFGQPQHF	TGTGCCAGCTCACCACCATTTGGGCAGCCCCAGCATTTT
-	TRBV4-3	TRBD2	TRBJ2-3	CASSPKPGGSVADTQYF	TGCGCCAGCAGCCCTAAGCCGGGGGGGTCAGTCGCAGATACGCAGTATTTT
-	TRBV5-1	TRBD1	TRBJ2-1	CASNGQGAYNEQFF	TGCGCCAGCAACGGACAGGGGGCGTACAATGAGCAGTTCTTC
many	TRBV28	TRBD1	TRBJ2-1	CASSLRTGDSYNEQFF	TGTGCCAGCAGTTTACGCACAGGGGATTCCTACAATGAGCAGTTCTTC
-	TRBV9	-	TRBJ1-1	CASSVRPSGGNTEAFF	TGTGCCAGCAGCGTCCGCCCTTCGGGGGGGAACACTGAAGCTTTCTTT
many	TRBV28	TRBD2	TRBJ2-5	CASSHMGRGDLQETQYF	TGTGCCAGCAGCCATATGGGGCGGGGGGACCTTCAAGAGACCCAGTACTTC
few	TRBV7-9	TRBD1	TRBJ1-4	CASSFRTGNEKLFF	TGTGCCAGCAGCTTTAGGACAGGGAATGAAAAACTGTTTTTT
-	TRBV7-3	-	TRBJ2-5	CASSLSLGETQYF	TGTGCCAGCAGCTTAAGTTTGGGAGAGACCCAGTACTTC
-	TRBV5-1	TRBD2	TRBJ2-3	CASRLAGEDTQYF	TGCGCCAGCAGACTAGCGGGAGAGGATACGCAGTATTTT
many	TRBV27	-	TRBJ2-3	CASSFSSGFGPGEGTDTQYF	TGTGCCAGCAGTTTTTCAAGTGGTTTCGGCCCAGGGGAAGGCACAGATACGCAGTATTTT
few	TRBV2	TRBD1	TRBJ2-5	CASKPGGGQETQYF	TGTGCCAGCAAGCCAGGGGGCGGCCAAGAGACCCAGTACTTC
-	TRBV3-1	-	TRBJ1-2	CASSQAVNYGYTF	TGTGCCAGCAGCCAAGCGGTTAACTATGGCTACACCTTC
few	TRBV12-2	-	TRBJ1-5	CASRQNSTGDQPQHF	TGTGCAAGTCGCCAAAACTCGACAGGGGATCAGCCCCAGCATTTT
-	TRBV7-9	TRBD1	TRBJ1-1	CASSLRGQQAFF	TGTGCCAGCAGCTTAAGGGGACAGCAAGCTTTCTTT
many	TRBV7-9	TRBD1	TRBJ1-3	CASSRGQAGNTIYF	TGTGCCAGCAGTCGGGGACAGGCCGGAAACACCATATATTTT
-	TRBV6-5	TRBD1	TRBJ1-6	CASGYRGYNSPLHF	TGTGCCAGCGGTTACAGGGGATATAATTCACCCCTCCACTTT
-	TRBV5-1	TRBD2	TRBJ2-3	CASSLPGLGSDTQYF	TGCGCCAGCAGCCTCCCGGGACTAGGGTCAGATACGCAGTATTTT
-	TRBV27	TRBD2	TRBJ2-1	CATYGTTDNEQFF	TGTGCCACTTACGGGACTACCGACAATGAGCAGTTCTTC
-	TRBV28	-	TRBJ1-5	CASSRSGSSNQPQHF	TGTGCCAGCAGTCGGTCGGGGAGTAGCAATCAGCCCCAGCATTTT
-	TRBV5-1	TRBD2	TRBJ2-1	CASSHKTSGYNEQFF	TGCGCCAGCAGCCACAAGACTAGCGGCTACAATGAGCAGTTCTTC
many	TRBV6-1	TRBD1	TRBJ2-7	CASSKTGGESSEQYF	TGTGCCAGCAGTAAAACAGGGGGAGAATCGTCCGAGCAGTACTTC
few	TRBV15	TRBD2	TRBJ2-1	CATTPQLALSSYNEQFF	TGTGCCACCACCCCCCAACTAGCGCTGAGCTCCTACAATGAGCAGTTCTTC
few	TRBV6-5	-	TRBJ1-4	CASSRERKEKLFF	TGTGCCAGCAGCCGGGAGCGGAAGGAAAAACTGTTTTTT
many	TRBV5-1	TRBD1	TRBJ2-5	CASTGQGQVETQYF	TGCGCCAGCACTGGACAGGGTCAGGTCGAGACCCAGTACTTC
-	TRBV10-3	-	TRBJ1-2	CAISEQGRNYGYTF	TGTGCCATCAGTGAGCAGGGGCGCAACTATGGCTACACCTTC
many	TRBV5-4	-	TRBJ1-5	CASSYTPGQPQHF	TGTGCCAGCAGCTACACACCCGGCCAGCCCCAGCATTTT
-	TRBV18	-	TRBJ2-3	CASSLLDKGRTDTQYF	TGTGCCAGCTCACTCTTGGACAAGGGAAGGACAGATACGCAGTATTTT
many	TRBV6-2/TRBV6-3	-	TRBJ1-1	CASSYKGSEAFF	TGTGCCAGCAGTTACAAGGGAAGTGAAGCTTTCTTT
few	TRBV6-1	-	TRBJ1-4	CASSDGRLGAEKLFF	TGTGCCAGCAGTGACGGACGCCTTGGGGCTGAAAAACTGTTTTTT
-	TRBV7-2	-	TRBJ1-2	CASSLGVRGYTF	TGTGCCAGCAGCTTAGGAGTGCGCGGCTACACCTTC